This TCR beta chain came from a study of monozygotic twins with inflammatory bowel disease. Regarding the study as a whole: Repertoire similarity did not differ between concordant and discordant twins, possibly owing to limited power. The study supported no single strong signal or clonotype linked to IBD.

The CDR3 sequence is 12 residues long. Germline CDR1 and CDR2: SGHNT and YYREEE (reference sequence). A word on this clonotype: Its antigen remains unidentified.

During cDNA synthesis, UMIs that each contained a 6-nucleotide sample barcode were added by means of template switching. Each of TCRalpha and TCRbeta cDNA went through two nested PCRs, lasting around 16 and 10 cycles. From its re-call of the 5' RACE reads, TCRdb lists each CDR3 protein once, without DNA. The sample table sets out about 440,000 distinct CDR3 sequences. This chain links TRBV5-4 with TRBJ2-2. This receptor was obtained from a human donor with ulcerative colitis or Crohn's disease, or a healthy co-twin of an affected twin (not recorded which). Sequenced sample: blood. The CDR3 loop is CASSSVTGELFF.